The 8 T cell receptor beta chains given below trace back to one sample, sequenced in a study of CXCR3-negative and CXCR3-positive naive CD8 T cells. The libraries of TRB cDNA were constructed through 5' RACE using UMI labels. One entry per CDR3 protein, without DNA, is what TCRdb gives after re-calling the 5' RACE reads. The sample holds some 130,000 distinct CDR3 sequences. The sequencing sample was made of naive CXCR3- CD8+ T cells from blood. Sample subset: CD45RO-CCR7+CD27+CD95- naive CD8+ T cells lacking CXCR3 (TNR3-). The receptors come from a human donor in good health. Some clones in this sample may be carry-over from other donors' samples.

This chain links TRBV4-3 with TRBJ2-7. This CDR3 is 15 amino acids long. Germline CDR1 is LGHNA and CDR2 is YSLEER. CDR3 sequence: CASSQSTGIAYEQYF.

The chain recombines TRBV9 with TRBJ2-7. Germline V gene lookup returns CDR1 SGDLS and CDR2 YYNGEE. This CDR3 contains 13 residues. CDR3 amino acids: CASSVGPSYEQYF.

The V and J genes are TRBV19 and TRBJ2-7; there is no DNA to check the TCRdb D call of TRBD2. CDR3 size: 16 residues. The germline CDR1 and CDR2 sequences are LNHDA and SQIVND (reference sequence). The CDR3 spells CASTVGLAGGMYEQYF.

This chain connects TRBV6-5 to TRBJ2-7; checking the TCRdb D call of TRBD1 is not possible without DNA. This CDR3 is built from 14 residues. Germline CDR1 and CDR2: MNHEY and SVGAGI. The chain's CDR3 is CASSYGGNSYEQYF.

V usage is TRBV6-5 and J usage is TRBJ2-7. Germline values: CDR1 MNHEY, CDR2 SVGAGI. There are 14 residues in the CDR3. CDR3 sequence reads: CASSYFTSSYEQYF.

The chain carries TRBV6-2 or TRBV6-3 and TRBJ2-5; the TCRdb call, TRBD1, lacks DNA for checking. Germline assignment: CDR1 MNHEY and CDR2 SVGEGT. This CDR3 is 19 amino acids long. This CDR3 reads CASRDSLSPSGQHQETQYF.

The rearrangement links TRBV7-6 to TRBJ2-7; without DNA, the TCRdb call of TRBD2 cannot be checked. Per germline, CDR1 SGHVS and CDR2 FNYEAQ. The CDR3 extends over 13 amino acids. The CDR3 here is CASSRDSNYEQYF.

The V gene is TRBV5-5, the J gene TRBJ2-2; the D gene TCRdb calls, TRBD1, cannot be checked with no DNA. Germline CDR1 SGHKS, CDR2 YYEKEE (reference sequence). CDR3 length: 15 residues. CDR3 in amino acids: CASSATVTGAGELFF.